Listed here is a single T cell receptor (beta chain). What it binds is unknown. This record belongs to a study of cytomegalovirus exposure and HLA in healthy donors. Study-wide findings and caveats: Specificity for CMV antigens was confirmed in vitro for a few of the CMV-associated chains. The listing of 150 to 200 TCR beta chains classed them as cytomegalovirus-associated. Cytomegalovirus status was reportedly diagnosed by the classifier with high sensitivity and specificity. Subsequent analysis found a tendency for first-cohort TCR clusters to co-occur within the 95 to 150 validation repertoires.

Looked up from germline, CDR1 is SGDLS and CDR2 is YYNGEE. The CDR3 consists of 14 residues. J gave up 6 bases and V 4 bases, and 6 bases lay outside the gene matches. The data were produced by immunoSEQ multiplex PCR, yet TCRdb's version contains in-frame clones alone and is incomplete. Of about 190,000 clones listed, more than 75% are singletons. The specimen was PBMCs. The sequence was collected from a man aged 18-30 years in good health and CMV-seropositive. V gene TRBV9 combines with J gene TRBJ1-1; 10 bases are shared with TRBD1. Here the CDR3 reads CASSPRDRGSEAFF. CDR3 nucleotide sequence: TGTGCCAGCAGCCCAAGGGACAGGGGATCTGAAGCTTTCTTT.